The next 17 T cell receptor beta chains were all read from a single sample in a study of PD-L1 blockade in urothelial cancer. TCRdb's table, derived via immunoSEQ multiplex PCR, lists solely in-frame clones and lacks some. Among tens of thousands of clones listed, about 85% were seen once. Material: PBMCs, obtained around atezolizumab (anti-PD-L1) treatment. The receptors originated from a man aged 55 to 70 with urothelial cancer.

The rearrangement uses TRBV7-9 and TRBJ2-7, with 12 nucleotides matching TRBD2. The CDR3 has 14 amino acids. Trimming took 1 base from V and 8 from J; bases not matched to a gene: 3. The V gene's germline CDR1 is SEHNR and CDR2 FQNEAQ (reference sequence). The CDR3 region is CASSLGTSGDQQYF. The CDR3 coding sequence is TGTGCCAGCAGCTTAGGGACTAGCGGGGACCAGCAGTACTTC.

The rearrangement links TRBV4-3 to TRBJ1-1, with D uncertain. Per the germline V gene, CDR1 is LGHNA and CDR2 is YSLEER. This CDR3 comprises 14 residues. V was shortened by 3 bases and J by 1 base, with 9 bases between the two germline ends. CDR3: CASSQSIRNTEAFF. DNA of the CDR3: TGCGCCAGCAGCCAGAGTATTAGGAACACTGAAGCTTTCTTT.

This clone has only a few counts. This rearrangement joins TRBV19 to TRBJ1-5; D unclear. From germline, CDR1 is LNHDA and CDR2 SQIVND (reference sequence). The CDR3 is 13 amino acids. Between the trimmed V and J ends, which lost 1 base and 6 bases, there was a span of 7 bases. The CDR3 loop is CASSIVRVQPQHF. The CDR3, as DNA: TGTGCCAGTAGTATAGTGAGGGTTCAGCCCCAGCATTTT. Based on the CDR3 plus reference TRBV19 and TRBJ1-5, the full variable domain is DGGITQSPKYLFRKEGQNVTLSCEQNLNHDAMYWYRQDPGQGLRLIYYSQIVNDFQKGDIAEGYSVSREKKESFPLTVTSAQKNPTAFYLCASSIVRVQPQHFGDGTRLSIL.

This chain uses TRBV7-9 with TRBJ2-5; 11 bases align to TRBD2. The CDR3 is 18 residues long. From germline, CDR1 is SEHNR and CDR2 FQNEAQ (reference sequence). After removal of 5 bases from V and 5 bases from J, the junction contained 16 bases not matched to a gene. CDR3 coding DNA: TGTGCCAGCAGCCCAAACCTTCTTAGCGGGGGGGCCAGGGAGACCCAGTACTTC. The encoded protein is CASSPNLLSGGARETQYF.

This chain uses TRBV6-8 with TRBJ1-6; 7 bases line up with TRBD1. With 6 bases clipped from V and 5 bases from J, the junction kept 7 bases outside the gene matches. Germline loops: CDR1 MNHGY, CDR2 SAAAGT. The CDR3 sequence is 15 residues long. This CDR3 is CASREEGGNNSPLHF. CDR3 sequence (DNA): TGTGCCAGCAGGGAGGAAGGGGGCAATAATTCACCCCTCCACTTT.

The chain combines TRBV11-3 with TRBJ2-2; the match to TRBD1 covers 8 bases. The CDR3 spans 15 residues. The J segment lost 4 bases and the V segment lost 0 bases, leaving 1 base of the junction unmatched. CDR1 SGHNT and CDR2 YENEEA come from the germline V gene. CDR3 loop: CASSLDGQGTGELFF. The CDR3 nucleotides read TGTGCCAGCAGCTTAGATGGACAGGGCACCGGGGAGCTGTTTTTT.

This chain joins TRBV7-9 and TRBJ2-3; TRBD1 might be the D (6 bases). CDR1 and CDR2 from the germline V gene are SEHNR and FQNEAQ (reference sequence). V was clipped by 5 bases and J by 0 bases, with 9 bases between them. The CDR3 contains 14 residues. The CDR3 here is CASSGGTSTDTQYF. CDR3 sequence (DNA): TGTGCCAGCAGCGGGGGCACTAGCACAGATACGCAGTATTTT.

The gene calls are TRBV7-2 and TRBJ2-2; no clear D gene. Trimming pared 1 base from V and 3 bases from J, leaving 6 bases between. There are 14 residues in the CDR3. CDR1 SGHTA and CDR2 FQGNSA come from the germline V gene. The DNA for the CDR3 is TGTGCCAGCAGCTTAGTGGAGCACACCGGGGAGCTGTTTTTT. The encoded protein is CASSLVEHTGELFF.

CDR3 loop: CASSRDRADEKLFF. The CDR3 nucleotides are TGCGCCAGCAGCCGGGACAGGGCTGATGAAAAACTGTTTTTT. The genes are TRBV5-1 and TRBJ1-4, with 9 bases matching TRBD1. CDR3 length: 14 residues. Germline loops: CDR1 SGHRS, CDR2 YFSETQ. V shed 4 bases, J shed 6 bases, and the junction held 4 bases outside the gene matches.

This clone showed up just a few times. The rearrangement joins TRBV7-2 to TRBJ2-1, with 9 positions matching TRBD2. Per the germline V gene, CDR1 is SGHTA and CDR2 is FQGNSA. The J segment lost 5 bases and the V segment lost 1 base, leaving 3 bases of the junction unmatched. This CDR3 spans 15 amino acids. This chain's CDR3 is CASSLVVAGDNEQFF. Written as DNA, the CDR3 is TGTGCCAGCAGCTTAGTTGTAGCGGGGGACAATGAGCAGTTCTTC. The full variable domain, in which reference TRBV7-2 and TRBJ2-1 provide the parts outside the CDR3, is GAGVSQSPSNKVTEKGKDVELRCDPISGHTALYWYRQSLGQGLEFLIYFQGNSAPDKSGLPSDRFSAERTGGSVSTLTIQRTQQEDSAVYLCASSLVVAGDNEQFFGPGTRLTVL.

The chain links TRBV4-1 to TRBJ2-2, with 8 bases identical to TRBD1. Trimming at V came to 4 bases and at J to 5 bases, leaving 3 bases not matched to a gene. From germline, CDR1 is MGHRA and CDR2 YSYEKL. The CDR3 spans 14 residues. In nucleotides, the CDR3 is TGCGCCAGCAGCCGGACAGGGTCGACCGGGGAGCTGTTTTTT. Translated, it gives CASSRTGSTGELFF.

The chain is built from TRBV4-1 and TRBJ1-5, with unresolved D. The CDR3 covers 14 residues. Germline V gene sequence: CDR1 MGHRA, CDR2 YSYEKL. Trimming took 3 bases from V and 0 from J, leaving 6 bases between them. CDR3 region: CASSQYSSNQPQHF. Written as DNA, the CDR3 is TGCGCCAGCAGCCAGTATTCTAGCAATCAGCCCCAGCATTTT.

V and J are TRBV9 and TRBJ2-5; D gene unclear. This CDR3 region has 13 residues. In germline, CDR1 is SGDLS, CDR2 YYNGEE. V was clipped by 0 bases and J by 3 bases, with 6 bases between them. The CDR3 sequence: CASSVGPEETQYF. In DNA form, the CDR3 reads TGTGCCAGCAGCGTAGGGCCAGAAGAGACCCAGTACTTC.

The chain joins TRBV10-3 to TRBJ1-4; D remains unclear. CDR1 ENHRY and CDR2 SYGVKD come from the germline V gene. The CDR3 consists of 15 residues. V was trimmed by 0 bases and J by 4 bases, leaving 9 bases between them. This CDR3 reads CAISESKGVNEKLFF. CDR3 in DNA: TGTGCCATCAGTGAGTCGAAGGGAGTTAATGAAAAACTGTTTTTT.

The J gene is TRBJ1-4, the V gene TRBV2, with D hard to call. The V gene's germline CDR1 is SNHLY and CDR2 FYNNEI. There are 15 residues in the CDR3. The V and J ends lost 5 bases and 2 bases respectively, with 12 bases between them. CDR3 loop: CASSTRRSTNEKLFF. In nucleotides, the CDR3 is TGTGCCAGCAGTACCCGGAGATCCACTAATGAAAAACTGTTTTTT.

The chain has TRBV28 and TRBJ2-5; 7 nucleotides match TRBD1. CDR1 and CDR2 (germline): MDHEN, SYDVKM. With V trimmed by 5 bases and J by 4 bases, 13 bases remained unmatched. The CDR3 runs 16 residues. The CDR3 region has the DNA TGTGCCAGCAGTGTTCCCGACAGGGAGTGGGGAGAGACCCAGTACTTC. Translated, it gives CASSVPDREWGETQYF.

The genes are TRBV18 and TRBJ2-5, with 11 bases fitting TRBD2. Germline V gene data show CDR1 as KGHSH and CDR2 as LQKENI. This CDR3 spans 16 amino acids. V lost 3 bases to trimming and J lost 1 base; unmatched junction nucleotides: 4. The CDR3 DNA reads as TGTGCCAGCTCACCCTTCGGGACTAGCGGCCAAGAGACCCAGTACTTC. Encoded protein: CASSPFGTSGQETQYF. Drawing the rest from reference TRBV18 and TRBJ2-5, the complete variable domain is NAGVMQNPRHLVRRRGQEARLRCSPMKGHSHVYWYRQLPEEGLKFMVYLQKENIIDESGMPKERFSAEFPKEGPSILRIQQVVRGDSAAYFCASSPFGTSGQETQYFGPGTRLLVL.